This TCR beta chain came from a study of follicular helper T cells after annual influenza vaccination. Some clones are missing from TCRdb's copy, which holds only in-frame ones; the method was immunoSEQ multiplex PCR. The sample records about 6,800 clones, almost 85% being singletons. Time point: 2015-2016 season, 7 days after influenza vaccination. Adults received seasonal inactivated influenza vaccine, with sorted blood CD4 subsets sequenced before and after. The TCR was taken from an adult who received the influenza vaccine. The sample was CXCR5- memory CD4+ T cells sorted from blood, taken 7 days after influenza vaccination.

Here the CDR3 reads CASSLGLAENTEAFF. DNA for the CDR3: TGTGCCAGCAGCTTAGGTCTGGCAGAGAACACTGAAGCTTTCTTT. The chain couples TRBV11-2 to TRBJ1-1; D remains unclear. The CDR3 length is 15 residues. Germline assignment: CDR1 SGHAT and CDR2 FQNNGV. V lost 1 base and J 1 base, leaving 10 bases between the germline ends.